Shown below are 30 T cell receptor beta chains from a single sample sequenced in a study of T cell responses to AZD1222 COVID-19 vaccine (dated by TCRdb to the early 2020s). Read against the paper, the sample's time point label means: about 28 days (+/-7) after the second vaccine dose. Library creation used the immunoSEQ multiplex PCR assay. What TCRdb holds here is the immuneACCESS table cut down to in-frame rearrangements. Part of the clones is not present; checked against another copy, under half of the missing clones reflect an unresolved V gene, and the others are unexplained. The sample data list over 140,000 clones, and about 92% of these were observed just once. The ten largest account for 3.6% of the sample. Material: peripheral blood, obtained 28 days after the second AZD1222 dose. The receptors come from an adult who received the AZD1222 COVID-19 vaccine.

The chain joins TRBV19 to TRBJ1-2, with D maybe TRBD1 (5 bases). V was shortened by 8 bases and J by 0 bases, with 13 bases between the two germline ends. Germline V lookup: CDR1 LNHDA, CDR2 SQIVND (reference sequence). The CDR3 length is 14 residues. The CDR3 nucleotides are TGTGCCAGTGGGGAGACAGTAGCTAACTATGGCTACACCTTC. It codes for CASGETVANYGYTF.

This clone appeared once. The chain employs TRBV6-5 and TRBJ2-7; D is possibly TRBD1 (6 bases). There are 14 residues in the CDR3. Germline V gene data show CDR1 as MNHEY and CDR2 as SVGAGI. The ends were cut back, 2 bases at V and 5 bases at J, with 13 bases in the middle. The CDR3 sequence: CASSYPETGDEQYF. CDR3 bases: TGTGCCAGCAGTTACCCGGAGACAGGAGACGAGCAGTACTTC.

The chain recombines TRBV4-3 with TRBJ2-3, with 7 bases lining up with TRBD1. The CDR3 is 19 residues long. Per germline, CDR1 LGHNA and CDR2 YSLEER. The trim removed 0 bases at V and 4 bases at J, leaving 16 bases unmatched. CDR3 region: CASSQESAQGRGRADTQYF. The CDR3 coding sequence is TGCGCCAGCAGCCAAGAGTCTGCACAGGGGAGAGGCCGGGCAGATACGCAGTATTTT.

The rearrangement links TRBV12-3 or TRBV12-4 to TRBJ1-2; 8 bases line up with TRBD1. V gave up 4 bases and J gave up 7 bases; unmatched junction bases: 5. The length of the CDR3 is 13 residues. The CDR3 spells CASSWQGAAGYTF. The CDR3 nucleotides read TGTGCCAGCAGTTGGCAGGGGGCGGCTGGCTACACCTTC.

The chain is built from TRBV28 and TRBJ1-4, with no clear D. V dropped 6 bases and J dropped 0 bases, with 8 bases sitting between them. CDR1 is MDHEN, CDR2 SYDVKM, per germline. CDR3 size: 14 residues. Written as DNA, the CDR3 is TGTGCCAGCAGCTACGTTGCAACTAATGAAAAACTGTTTTTT. The encoded protein is CASSYVATNEKLFF.

The rearrangement uses TRBV4-1 and TRBJ2-7; D call uncertain. Germline CDR1 reads MGHRA; CDR2 reads YSYEKL. Between the trimmed V and J ends, which lost 2 bases and 2 bases, there was a span of 13 bases. The length of the CDR3 is 15 residues. The CDR3 loop reads CASSQMAWAPYEQYF. Written as DNA, the CDR3 is TGCGCCAGCAGCCAAATGGCCTGGGCCCCCTACGAGCAGTACTTC.

The chain employs TRBV6-5 and TRBJ2-7; the match to TRBD1 covers 9 bases. The CDR3 consists of 15 residues. Germline V gives CDR1 MNHEY, CDR2 SVGAGI. Trimming cost V 4 bases and J 5 bases; bases outside gene matches: 9. For the CDR3, the DNA is TGTGCCAGCAGTTCGACGGGACAGGGTTTCGACGAGCAGTACTTC. It codes for CASSSTGQGFDEQYF.

The chain has TRBV6-2 or TRBV6-3 and TRBJ1-2, with D unclear. Trimming removed 0 bases at V and 7 bases at J, with 15 bases between. Per the germline V gene, CDR1 is MNHEY and CDR2 is SVGEGT. The CDR3 has 15 residues. CDR3 region: CASSYSDRLRSGYTF. In DNA form, the CDR3 reads TGTGCCAGCAGTTACTCGGACCGCCTGCGTTCTGGCTACACCTTC.

The chain has TRBV5-1 and TRBJ1-2; D is undetermined. This CDR3 comprises 15 residues. Germline CDR1 SGHRS, CDR2 YFSETQ. V shed 6 bases and J shed 4 bases, with 19 bases lying between them. The CDR3 here is CASTMDQPRGYGYTF. DNA for the CDR3: TGCGCCAGCACCATGGACCAGCCTCGGGGCTATGGCTACACCTTC.

The chain joins TRBV30 to TRBJ2-1; no clear D. The CDR3 is made up of 12 amino acids. The germline V and J ends were trimmed by 6 bases and 6 bases, with 12 bases remaining between them. Germline CDR1 is GTSNPN and CDR2 is SVGIG (reference sequence). In DNA, the CDR3 is TGTGCCTGCCTGGAGCGCCTCAATGAGCAGTTCTTC. Its translation: CACLERLNEQFF.

The V call is TRBV12-1, the J call TRBJ2-5; TRBD1 reflects the table's D call only, with no check against the DNA. TRBV12-1 is a pseudogene locus. The CDR3 runs to 13 residues. CDR3 residues: CASSFVGRETQYF. CDR3 nucleotides: TGTGCCAGCAGCTTTGTGGGGCGGGAGACCCAGTACTTC.

V is TRBV12-3 or TRBV12-4 and J is TRBJ1-3, with D hard to call. The CDR3 covers 13 residues. The ends were cut back, 7 bases at V and 2 bases at J, with 9 bases in the middle. CDR3 DNA sequence: TGTGCCAGCATACTCCGGGCTGGAAACACCATATATTTT. It specifies CASILRAGNTIYF.

This sequence joins TRBV11-1 and TRBJ1-1; D is perhaps TRBD1 (5 bases). V was trimmed by 3 bases and J by 10 bases, leaving 18 bases between them. There are 14 residues in the CDR3. Per the germline V gene, CDR1 is SGHAT and CDR2 is FQDESV (reference sequence). The CDR3 spells CASSFGGRPRVAFF. The CDR3 coding sequence is TGTGCCAGCAGCTTCGGGGGGAGACCGCGGGTAGCTTTCTTT.

The chain has TRBV2 and TRBJ1-2; D is possibly TRBD1 (5 bases). CDR1 and CDR2 (germline): SNHLY, FYNNEI. The V gene lost 3 bases and the J gene lost 3 bases, with 11 bases spanning the gap. There are 14 residues in the CDR3. CDR3 bases: TGTGCCAGCAGTGAGCAGGGCCATCACTATGGCTACACCTTC. Amino acid sequence: CASSEQGHHYGYTF.

This clone was picked up a small number of times. The chain couples TRBV18 to TRBJ2-5; 10 bases are shared with TRBD2. This CDR3 contains 17 residues. Germline assignment: CDR1 KGHSH and CDR2 LQKENI. V shed 6 bases, J shed 3 bases, and the junction held 13 bases outside the gene matches. DNA of the CDR3: TGTGCCAGCTCGATAAGCGGTACTAGCGGGATAAAAGAGACCCAGTACTTC. The encoded protein is CASSISGTSGIKETQYF. Based on the CDR3 plus reference TRBV18 and TRBJ2-5, the full variable domain is NAGVMQNPRHLVRRRGQEARLRCSPMKGHSHVYWYRQLPEEGLKFMVYLQKENIIDESGMPKERFSAEFPKEGPSILRIQQVVRGDSAAYFCASSISGTSGIKETQYFGPGTRLLVL.

The rearrangement joins TRBV29-1 to TRBJ1-1; the D gene is possibly TRBD1 (6 bases). CDR1 SQVTM and CDR2 ANQGSEA come from the germline V gene. The CDR3 has 13 residues. Trimming took off 4 bases at V and 8 bases at J, with 17 bases between the two ends. In nucleotides, the CDR3 is TGCAGCGTTGGGGTGCAGGGGCGAAAAGAAGCTTTCTTT. Its protein product is CSVGVQGRKEAFF.

V gene TRBV7-8 combines with J gene TRBJ1-2; no clear D. Germline lookup yields CDR1 SGHVS and CDR2 FQNEAQ. This CDR3 has 14 residues. Trimming removed 4 bases at V and 3 bases at J, with 12 bases between. The CDR3 DNA sequence: TGTGCCAGCAGCTCACCGGGGAGTTACTATGGCTACACCTTC. Its translation is CASSSPGSYYGYTF. Variable domain in full (rest from reference TRBV7-8 and TRBJ1-2): GAGVSQSPRYKVAKRGQDVALRCDPISGHVSLFWYQQALGQGPEFLTYFQNEAQLDKSGLPSDRFFAERPEGSVSTLKIQRTQQEDSAVYLCASSSPGSYYGYTFGSGTRLTVV.

The J gene is TRBJ1-6, the V gene TRBV5-1; a possible D gene is TRBD1 (6 bases). The ends were cut back, 0 bases at V and 10 bases at J, with 14 bases in the middle. The CDR3 length is 15 residues. The V gene's germline CDR1 is SGHRS and CDR2 YFSETQ. CDR3 sequence (DNA): TGCGCCAGCAGCTTGGCCGCTGGGGGCGAATCACCCCTCCACTTT. Translated: CASSLAAGGESPLHF.

CDR3 sequence reads: CASSSPVAGGAHNEQFF. The CDR3 nucleotides are TGTGCCAGCAGTTCGCCAGTAGCGGGCGGAGCCCACAATGAGCAGTTCTTC. V gene TRBV28 combines with J gene TRBJ2-1; TRBD2 agrees at 7 bases. The CDR3 covers 17 residues. The germline gives CDR1 MDHEN, CDR2 SYDVKM. J was trimmed by 5 bases and V by 4 bases; bases with no gene match: 14. Based on the CDR3 plus reference TRBV28 and TRBJ2-1, the full variable domain is DVKVTQSSRYLVKRTGEKVFLECVQDMDHENMFWYRQDPGLGLRLIYFSYDVKMKEKGDIPEGYSVSREKKERFSLILESASTNQTSMYLCASSSPVAGGAHNEQFFGPGTRLTVL.

The V gene is TRBV7-9, the J gene TRBJ1-1; unclear D gene. Germline lookup yields CDR1 SEHNR and CDR2 FQNEAQ (reference sequence). The CDR3 extends over 14 amino acids. Trimming took off 2 bases at V and 0 bases at J, with 7 bases between the two ends. CDR3 sequence: CASSLTRLNTEAFF. CDR3 nucleotides: TGTGCCAGCAGCTTAACCCGGCTGAACACTGAAGCTTTCTTT.

The chain carries TRBV28 and TRBJ1-3, with D uncertain. CDR1 is MDHEN, CDR2 SYDVKM, per germline. This CDR3 has 14 residues. Trimming removed 3 bases at V and 0 bases at J, with 6 bases between. The DNA of the CDR3 is TGTGCCAGCAGTTTGTTCCACTCTGGAAACACCATATATTTT. It translates to CASSLFHSGNTIYF.

The chain joins TRBV3-1 (or the pseudogene TRBV3-2) to TRBJ2-3; TRBD2 agrees at 8 bases. V was clipped by 6 bases and J by 1 base; unmatched bases: 6. Germline V gene lookup returns CDR1 LGHDT and CDR2 YNNKEL (reference sequence). This CDR3 is built from 15 residues. The CDR3: CASRPGLGGTDTQYF. CDR3 in DNA: TGTGCCAGCAGACCGGGACTAGGAGGCACAGATACGCAGTATTTT.

CDR3 DNA: TGTGCCAGCAGTTACGGCGGGAGGGACCTGCATACGCAGTATTTT. The encoded protein is CASSYGGRDLHTQYF. The chain recombines TRBV6-2 or TRBV6-3 with TRBJ2-3, with 9 bases that match TRBD2. Germline assignment: CDR1 MNHEY and CDR2 SVGEGT. J lost 7 bases, V lost 2 bases, and 7 bases had no gene match. The length of the CDR3 is 15 residues.

This chain links TRBV10-3 with TRBJ1-3; no reliable D call. CDR1 is ENHRY and CDR2 is SYGVKD in the germline V gene. V lost 8 bases to trimming and J lost 4 bases, with 9 bases between them. CDR3 length: 12 residues. The CDR3, as DNA: TGTGCCATCTCCTCCGGCGGAAACACCATATATTTT. This gives the protein CAISSGGNTIYF.

V is TRBV10-1 and J is TRBJ2-7; perhaps TRBD2 as D (5 bases). The V gene's germline CDR1 is WNHNN and CDR2 SYGVQD (reference sequence). The CDR3 length is 16 residues. The V and J ends lost 0 bases and 5 bases respectively, with 17 bases between them. The CDR3 protein is CASSESARVPPHEQYF. The CDR3 nucleotides are TGCGCCAGCAGTGAGTCGGCGCGGGTACCCCCACACGAGCAGTACTTC.

The J gene is TRBJ1-4, the V gene TRBV7-9; TRBD1 aligns across 10 bases. Losses at the gene ends were 3 bases for V and 2 bases for J; bases not matched to a gene: 6. Germline CDR1 reads SEHNR; CDR2 reads FQNEAQ (reference sequence). CDR3 length equals 17 residues. CDR3 loop: CASSFGVGQGTNEKLFF. CDR3 sequence (DNA): TGTGCCAGCAGCTTCGGCGTGGGACAGGGGACTAATGAAAAACTGTTTTTT.

The rearrangement uses TRBV11-3 and TRBJ2-7, with a weak D call TRBD2 (6 bases). V was cut by 2 bases and J by 9 bases, with 17 bases left in between. The CDR3 runs 14 residues. Looked up from germline, CDR1 is SGHNT and CDR2 is YENEEA. CDR3 nucleotide sequence: TGTGCCAGCAGCTTATCCGCAGGCTCGGGGGTGCAGTACTTC. Its protein is CASSLSAGSGVQYF.

In DNA, the CDR3 is TGTGCCACCAGTGGGGCGGGCGGCAAAGACACAGATACGCAGTATTTT. It encodes CATSGAGGKDTDTQYF. This chain connects TRBV24-1 to TRBJ2-3; a weak D match, TRBD2 (5 bases). Germline assignment: CDR1 KGHDR and CDR2 SFDVKD. The CDR3 is 16 amino acids. V lost 5 bases, J lost 2 bases, and 16 bases lay in between.

V usage is TRBV5-1 and J usage is TRBJ1-2, with D uncertain. The V and J ends lost 4 bases and 6 bases respectively, with 10 bases between them. The CDR3 consists of 12 residues. Germline values: CDR1 SGHRS, CDR2 YFSETQ. The CDR3 coding sequence is TGCGCCAGCAGCCCCGATTTAAATGGCTACACCTTC. Protein sequence: CASSPDLNGYTF.

V usage is TRBV27 and J usage is TRBJ2-1; possible D gene TRBD2, 6 bases. V lost 3 bases to trimming and J lost 5 bases, with 11 bases between them. The germline V gene has CDR1 MNHEY and CDR2 SMNVEV (reference sequence). The CDR3 runs 14 residues. The CDR3 loop reads CASSFSGRNNEQFF. The CDR3 DNA reads as TGTGCCAGCAGTTTTAGCGGACGAAACAATGAGCAGTTCTTC.